The T cell receptor (beta chain) described here comes from a study of T cells in Graves' hyperthyroidism and ophthalmopathy. The investigators amplified TCR beta CDR3 regions from RNA transcripts. HTBI primers were employed in a first-round RT-PCR of the TCR CDR3. From the multiplex PCR reads, TCRdb called clonotypes with MiXCR, one entry per CDR3 protein. The sample has hundreds of thousands of distinct CDR3 sequences; about 15% are singletons. The table lists this clonotype with a few counts. Around 10 ml fresh peripheral blood yielded the PBMCs. Source material: blood. This sequence originates from a woman aged 25 to 45 with Graves' hyperthyroidism that later progressed to Graves' ophthalmopathy.

This chain's CDR3 is CASSLADLETGELFF. DNA for the CDR3: TGTGCCAGCAGCTTAGCCGACTTGGAAACCGGGGAGCTGTTTTTT. The rearrangement joins TRBV7-9 to TRBJ2-2; D remains unclear. V gave up 0 bases and J gave up 5 bases, with 10 bases separating them. Looked up from germline, CDR1 is SEHNR and CDR2 is FQNEAQ (reference sequence). The CDR3 is 15 amino acids.